The 8 T cell receptor beta chains reported below all come from one sample, sequenced in a study of blood T cell repertoires in COVID-19. Generated by immunoSEQ multiplex PCR, the TCRdb table keeps only in-frame clones and is missing some. This table holds more than 85,000 clones, around nine tenths found once. What was sequenced was peripheral blood. The receptors originated from a man between 50 and 59 years old with active COVID-19.

This clone was seen a handful of times. The chain is built from TRBV7-8 and TRBJ1-5; TRBD1 might be the D (5 bases). CDR3 length equals 13 residues. The germline V and J ends were trimmed by 2 bases and 5 bases, with 7 bases remaining between them. Germline V CDR1 and CDR2: SGHVS, FQNEAQ. CDR3 sequence reads: CASSLSGYQPQHF. The CDR3 DNA reads TGTGCCAGCAGCTTATCAGGGTATCAGCCCCAGCATTTT.

This clone was seen only a few times. This sequence joins TRBV7-2 and TRBJ2-1, with a tentative D call TRBD2 (6 bases). In germline, CDR1 is SGHTA, CDR2 FQGNSA. V lost 7 bases, J lost 3 bases, and 19 bases lay in between. CDR3 length equals 16 residues. This CDR3 is CASTLRGRGVYNEQFF. The CDR3 bases are TGTGCCAGCACCCTTAGAGGACGCGGGGTCTACAATGAGCAGTTCTTC.

The V gene is TRBV5-1, the J gene TRBJ2-5; 10 positions agree with TRBD2. With V trimmed by 2 bases and J by 2 bases, 3 bases remained unmatched. Germline CDR1 is SGHRS and CDR2 is YFSETQ. This CDR3 is built from 15 residues. Here the CDR3 reads CASSFGAGGQETQYF. The CDR3 DNA reads as TGCGCCAGCAGCTTCGGAGCGGGGGGGCAAGAGACCCAGTACTTC. Full variable domain (outside the CDR3, taken from reference TRBV5-1 and TRBJ2-5): KAGVTQTPRYLIKTRGQQVTLSCSPISGHRSVSWYQQTPGQGLQFLFEYFSETQRNKGNFPGRFSGRQFSNSRSEMNVSTLELGDSALYLCASSFGAGGQETQYFGPGTRLLVL.

V and J are TRBV7-9 and TRBJ2-7, with TRBD2 matching over 9 bases. The CDR3 consists of 15 residues. The germline V gene has CDR1 SEHNR and CDR2 FQNEAQ (reference sequence). Trimming at V came to 3 bases and at J to 6 bases, leaving 9 bases not matched to a gene. The CDR3 coding sequence is TGTGCCAGCAGCTTCCTCCCGGGACTAGCAAGCGAGCAGTACTTC. Its protein is CASSFLPGLASEQYF.

The DNA for the CDR3 is TGTGCCACCAGCAGAGCCAGAGAGGGCTACGAGCAGTACTTC. Its protein product is CATSRAREGYEQYF. The J gene is TRBJ2-7, the V gene TRBV15, with D possibly matching TRBD2 (5 bases). From germline, CDR1 is LNHNV and CDR2 YYDKDF (reference sequence). The CDR3 spans 14 residues. Trimming took 1 base from V and 3 from J, leaving 10 bases between them.

The chain recombines TRBV2 with TRBJ2-7, with TRBD2 matching over 12 bases. The CDR3 length is 13 residues. Germline loops: CDR1 SNHLY, CDR2 FYNNEI. V was clipped by 6 bases and J by 7 bases; unmatched bases: 4. Here the CDR3 DNA reads TGTGCCAGCAGGACTAGCGGGGGAGGTGAGCAGTACTTC. Amino acids: CASRTSGGGEQYF. Full variable domain (missing parts from reference TRBV2 and TRBJ2-7): EPEVTQTPSHQVTQMGQEVILRCVPISNHLYFYWYRQILGQKVEFLVSFYNNEISEKSEIFDDQFSVERPDGSNFTLKIRSTKLEDSAMYFCASRTSGGGEQYFGPGTRLTVT.

The chain recombines TRBV6-4 with TRBJ1-6; TRBD1 matches at 7 bases. The J segment lost 5 bases and the V segment lost 4 bases, leaving 8 bases of the junction unmatched. From germline, CDR1 is MRHNA and CDR2 SNTAGT. The CDR3 consists of 16 residues. The CDR3, as DNA: TGTGCCAGCAGTGGTGACAGGGTACCGCATAATTCACCCCTCCACTTT. Encoded protein: CASSGDRVPHNSPLHF.

The chain has TRBV12-3 or TRBV12-4 and TRBJ2-5, with 9 bases fitting TRBD1. The CDR3 runs to 13 residues. V dropped 8 bases and J dropped 3; count of bases not matched to a gene: 4. CDR3 in amino acids: CASDRGDEETQYF. The CDR3 DNA sequence: TGTGCCAGCGACAGGGGGGACGAAGAGACCCAGTACTTC.